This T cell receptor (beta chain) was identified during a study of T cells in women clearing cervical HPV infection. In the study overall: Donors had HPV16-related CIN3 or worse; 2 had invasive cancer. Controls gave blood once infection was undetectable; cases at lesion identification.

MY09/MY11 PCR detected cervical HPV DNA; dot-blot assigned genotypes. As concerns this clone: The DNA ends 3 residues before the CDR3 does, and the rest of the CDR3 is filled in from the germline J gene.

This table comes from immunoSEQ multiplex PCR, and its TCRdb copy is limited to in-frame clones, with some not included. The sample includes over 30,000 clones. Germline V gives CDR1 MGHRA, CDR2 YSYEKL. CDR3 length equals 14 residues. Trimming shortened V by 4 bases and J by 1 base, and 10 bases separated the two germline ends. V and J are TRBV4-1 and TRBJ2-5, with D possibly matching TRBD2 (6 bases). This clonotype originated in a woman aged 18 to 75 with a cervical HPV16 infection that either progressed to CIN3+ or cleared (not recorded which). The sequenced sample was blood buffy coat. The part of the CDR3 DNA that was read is TGCGCCAGCAGCCTGCGGGGAGTCCAAGAGACC. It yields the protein CASSLRGVQET. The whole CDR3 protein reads CASSLRGVQETQYF.